One and the same sample provided the 13 T cell receptor beta chains below, sequenced in a study of blood T cells in healthy people across ages. A J-beta primer mix and a sample-barcoded 5' primer were used in a second PCR of roughly 6 to 11 cycles. TCRdb reprocessed the 5' RACE reads with MiXCR, giving one entry per CDR3 protein. Of fewer than 800,000 distinct CDR3 sequences in the sample, approximately 31% were seen once. The sequencing input was blood. The receptors come from a woman of 80 years or more in good health.

The chain joins TRBV29-1 to TRBJ2-5, with D perhaps TRBD1 (6 bases). The J call may be incorrect, as the DNA end agrees better with TRBJ2-7. Germline loops: CDR1 SQVTM, CDR2 ANQGSEA. The CDR3 is made up of 12 amino acids. CDR3 in amino acids: CSARTAIYEQYF. The DNA for the CDR3 is TGCAGCGCCAGGACAGCGATCTACGAGCAGTACTTC.

This clonotype was recorded at least ten times. The V and J genes are TRBV3-1 and TRBJ2-5; TRBD2 matches at 10 bases. The V segment lost 1 base and the J segment 6 bases; nucleotides outside the gene matches: 8. There are 16 residues in the CDR3. CDR1 is LGHDT and CDR2 is YNNKEL in the germline V gene (reference sequence). CDR3 sequence reads: CASSQGGLAGVKTQYF. The CDR3 nucleotides read TGTGCCAGCAGCCAAGGGGGGCTAGCGGGGGTCAAGACCCAGTACTTC.

J is TRBJ2-5 and V is TRBV3-1; D is undetermined. This CDR3 has 14 amino acids. Trimming stripped 10 bases from V and 1 base from J, with 16 bases between. CDR1 LGHDT and CDR2 YNNKEL come from the germline V gene (reference sequence). The CDR3 DNA follows: TGTGCCACCCAGAGGACGGCGAGCCAAGAGACCCAGTACTTC. This translates into CATQRTASQETQYF.

V gene TRBV7-2 combines with J gene TRBJ2-1, with 7 bases fitting TRBD2. Trimming cost V 3 bases and J 6 bases; bases outside gene matches: 14. The CDR3 runs 17 residues. The V gene's germline CDR1 is SGHTA and CDR2 FQGNSA. DNA for the CDR3: TGTGCCAGCAGCTTGCCGTCTAGCGGCGGTGGTGGCAATGAGCAGTTCTTC. It codes for CASSLPSSGGGGNEQFF.

Concerning this clonotype: A much larger clone sits a single nucleotide away, making a read error possible. The chain carries TRBV5-1 and TRBJ2-5; no reliable D call. CDR1 is SGHRS, CDR2 YFSETQ, per germline. This CDR3 has 15 residues. The CDR3 nucleotides read TGCGCCAGCAGCCCGCGTGGGGTCAGGTCACAGACCCGGTACTTC. It yields the protein CASSPRGVRSQTRYF.

This clonotype was counted at least ten times. CDR3 DNA sequence: TGTGCCAGCTCACCTTTTAAAGCGGGGCCTTACAATGAGCAGTTCTTC. Residues: CASSPFKAGPYNEQFF. V is TRBV18 and J is TRBJ2-1; 7 bases match TRBD2. Germline loops: CDR1 KGHSH, CDR2 LQKENI. Trimming at V came to 3 bases and at J to 4 bases, leaving 9 bases not matched to a gene. CDR3 length equals 16 residues.

A word on this clonotype: A much larger clone sits a single nucleotide away, making a read error possible. The V and J genes are TRBV7-9 and TRBJ2-3, with D maybe TRBD2 (6 bases). CDR1 is SEHNR, CDR2 FQNEAQ, per germline (reference sequence). V dropped 10 bases and J dropped 2 bases, with 19 bases sitting between them. CDR3 size: 15 residues. The CDR3 loop reads CATRGSGPTTDTQYF. The CDR3 region has the DNA TGTGCCACGCGGGGTTCGGGACCTACCACAGATACGCAGTATTTT.

The rearrangement joins TRBV7-9 to TRBJ2-7; D unresolved. The CDR3 contains 13 residues. Germline assignment: CDR1 SEHNR and CDR2 FQNEAQ (reference sequence). V lost 8 bases to trimming and J lost 0 bases, with 11 bases between them. Here the CDR3 reads CASRPSISYEQYF. The DNA of the CDR3 is TGTGCCAGCCGACCATCCATCTCCTACGAGCAGTACTTC.

This clonotype was picked up many times. V is TRBV12-5 and J is TRBJ1-2, with a possible D match to TRBD1 (5 bases). Trimming shortened V by 2 bases and J by 4 bases, and 8 bases separated the two germline ends. Germline V gene data show CDR1 as LGHNT and CDR2 as FRNRAP. This CDR3 is 13 amino acids long. The CDR3 DNA follows: TGTGCTAGTGGTTTGACTGGGACCTATGGCTACACCTTC. Amino acid sequence: CASGLTGTYGYTF.

This clonotype came up many times. The rearrangement joins TRBV7-3 to TRBJ2-1, with D perhaps being TRBD1 or TRBD2 (5 bases each). The CDR3 is 16 residues long. CDR1 SGHTA and CDR2 FQGTGA come from the germline V gene. Trimming shortened V by 5 bases and J by 0 bases, and 14 bases separated the two germline ends. CDR3 DNA sequence: TGTGCCAGCAGCCCAGGGCGGGCAGCCTCCTACAATGAGCAGTTCTTC. Encoded protein: CASSPGRAASYNEQFF.

This sequence joins TRBV20-1 and TRBJ2-1; D call uncertain. Germline CDR1 and CDR2: DFQATT and SNEGSKA (reference sequence). The CDR3 spans 11 residues. The V end lost 0 bases, the J end lost 7 bases, and 4 bases lay between the germline ends. CDR3 coding DNA: TGCAGTGCTAGAGATCAAAATGAGCAGTTCTTC. This encodes CSARDQNEQFF.

This clonotype was picked up many times. This rearrangement joins TRBV6-1 to TRBJ1-6; weak D call: TRBD1 (5 bases). This CDR3 comprises 13 residues. CDR1 MNHNS and CDR2 SASEGT come from the germline V gene. Trimming took off 8 bases at V and 8 bases at J, with 13 bases between the two ends. CDR3 sequence reads: CASQDSFYSPLHF. CDR3 DNA: TGTGCCAGCCAAGACAGCTTTTATTCACCCCTCCACTTT.

This clonotype turned up a few times. J is TRBJ1-1 and V is TRBV12-3 or TRBV12-4; 8 nucleotides match TRBD1. J was trimmed by 7 bases and V by 6 bases; bases with no gene match: 10. This CDR3 comprises 14 residues. The CDR3 region is CASRRQGLLNEAFF. The CDR3 region has the DNA TGTGCCAGCAGGCGACAGGGGTTGTTGAATGAAGCTTTCTTT.